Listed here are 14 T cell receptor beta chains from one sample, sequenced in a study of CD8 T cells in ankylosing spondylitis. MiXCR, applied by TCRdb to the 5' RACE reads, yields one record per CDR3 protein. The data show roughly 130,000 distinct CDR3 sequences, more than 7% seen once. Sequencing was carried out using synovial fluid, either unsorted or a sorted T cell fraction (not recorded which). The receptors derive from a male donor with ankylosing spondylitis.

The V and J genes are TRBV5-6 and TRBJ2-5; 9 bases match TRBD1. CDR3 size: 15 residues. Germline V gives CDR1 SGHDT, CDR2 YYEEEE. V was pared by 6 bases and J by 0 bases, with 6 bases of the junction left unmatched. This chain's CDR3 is CASTFWDRDQETQYF. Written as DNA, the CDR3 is TGTGCCAGCACCTTTTGGGACAGGGACCAAGAGACCCAGTACTTC.

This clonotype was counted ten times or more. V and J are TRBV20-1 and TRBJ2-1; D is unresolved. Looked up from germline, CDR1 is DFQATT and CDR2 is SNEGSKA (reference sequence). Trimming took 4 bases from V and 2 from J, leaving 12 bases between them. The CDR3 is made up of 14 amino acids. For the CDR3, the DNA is TGCAGTGCTAATGTCCGCCCCCCCTACAATGAGCAGTTCTTC. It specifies CSANVRPPYNEQFF.

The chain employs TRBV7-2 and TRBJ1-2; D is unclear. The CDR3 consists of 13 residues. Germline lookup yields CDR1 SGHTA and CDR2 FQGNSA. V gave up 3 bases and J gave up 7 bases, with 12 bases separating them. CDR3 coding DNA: TGTGCCAGCAGCTTCCCGGGATATTCTGGCTACACCTTC. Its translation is CASSFPGYSGYTF.

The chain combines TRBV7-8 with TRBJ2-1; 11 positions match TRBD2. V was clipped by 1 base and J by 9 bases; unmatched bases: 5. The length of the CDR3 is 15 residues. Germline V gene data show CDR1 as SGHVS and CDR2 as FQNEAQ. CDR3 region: CASSLGSGGVSEQFF. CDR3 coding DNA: TGTGCCAGCAGCTTAGGTAGCGGGGGGGTTAGTGAGCAGTTCTTC.

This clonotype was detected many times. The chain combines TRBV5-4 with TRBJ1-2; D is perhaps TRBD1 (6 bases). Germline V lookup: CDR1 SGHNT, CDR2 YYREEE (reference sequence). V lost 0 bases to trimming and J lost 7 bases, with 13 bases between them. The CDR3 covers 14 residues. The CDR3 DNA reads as TGTGCCAGCAGCTTGGGGGATCCAGGGGTTGGCTACACCTTC. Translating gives CASSLGDPGVGYTF.

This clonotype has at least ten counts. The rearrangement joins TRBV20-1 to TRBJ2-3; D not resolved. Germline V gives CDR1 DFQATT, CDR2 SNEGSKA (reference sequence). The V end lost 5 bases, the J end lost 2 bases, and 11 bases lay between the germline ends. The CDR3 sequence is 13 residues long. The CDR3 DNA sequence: TGCAGTGCTGACCCGGGTATCACAGATACGCAGTATTTT. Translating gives CSADPGITDTQYF.

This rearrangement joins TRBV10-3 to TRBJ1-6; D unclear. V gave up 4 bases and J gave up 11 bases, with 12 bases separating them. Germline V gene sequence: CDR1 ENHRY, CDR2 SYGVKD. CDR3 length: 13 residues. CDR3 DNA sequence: TGTGCCATCAGTGTATCGGAAGCTCCACCCCTCCACTTT. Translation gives CAISVSEAPPLHF.

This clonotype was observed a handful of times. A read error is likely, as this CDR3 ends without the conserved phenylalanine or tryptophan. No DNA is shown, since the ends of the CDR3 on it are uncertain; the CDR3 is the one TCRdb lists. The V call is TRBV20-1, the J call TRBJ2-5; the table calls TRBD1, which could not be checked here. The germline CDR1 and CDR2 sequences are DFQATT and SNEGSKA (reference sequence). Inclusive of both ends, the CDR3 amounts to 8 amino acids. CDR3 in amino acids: CSARGTTV.

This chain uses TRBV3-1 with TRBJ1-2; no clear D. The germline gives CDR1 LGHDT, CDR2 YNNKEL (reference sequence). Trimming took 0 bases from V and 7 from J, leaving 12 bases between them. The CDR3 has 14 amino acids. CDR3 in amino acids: CASSQDQGYGGYTF. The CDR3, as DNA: TGTGCCAGCAGCCAAGATCAAGGGTACGGTGGCTACACCTTC.

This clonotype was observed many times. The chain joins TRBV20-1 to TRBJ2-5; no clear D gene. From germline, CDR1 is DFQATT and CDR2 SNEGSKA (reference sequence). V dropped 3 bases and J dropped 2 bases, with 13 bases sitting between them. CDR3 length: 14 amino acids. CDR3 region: CSARRPRRQETQYF. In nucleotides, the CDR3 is TGCAGTGCTAGGAGGCCCCGGAGACAAGAGACCCAGTACTTC.

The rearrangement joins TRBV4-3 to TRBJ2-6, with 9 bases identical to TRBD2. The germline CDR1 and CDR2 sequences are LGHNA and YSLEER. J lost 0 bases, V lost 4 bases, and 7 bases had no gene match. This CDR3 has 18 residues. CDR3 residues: CASSPRLAEVSGANVLTF. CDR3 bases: TGCGCCAGCAGCCCCCGACTAGCGGAAGTCTCTGGGGCCAACGTCCTGACTTTC.

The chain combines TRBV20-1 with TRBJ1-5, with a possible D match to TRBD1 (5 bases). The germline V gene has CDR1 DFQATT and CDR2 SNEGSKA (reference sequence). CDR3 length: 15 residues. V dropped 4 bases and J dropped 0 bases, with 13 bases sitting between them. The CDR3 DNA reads TGCAGTGCTATTCAACAGGTTAATAGCAATCAGCCCCAGCATTTT. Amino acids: CSAIQQVNSNQPQHF.

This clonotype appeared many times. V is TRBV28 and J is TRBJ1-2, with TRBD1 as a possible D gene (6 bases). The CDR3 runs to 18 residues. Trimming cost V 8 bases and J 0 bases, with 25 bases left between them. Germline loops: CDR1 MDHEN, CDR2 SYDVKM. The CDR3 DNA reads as TGTGCCAGCCGAGGCGTCACCAGGACAGTAAGAGCTAACTATGGCTACACCTTC. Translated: CASRGVTRTVRANYGYTF.

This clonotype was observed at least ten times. The CDR3 here is CSASQDSLKNEQFF. The CDR3 DNA is TGCAGTGCTAGTCAGGACAGCCTTAAAAATGAGCAGTTCTTC. This chain connects TRBV20-1 to TRBJ2-1; maybe TRBD1 (6 bases). CDR1 and CDR2 from the germline V gene are DFQATT and SNEGSKA (reference sequence). Between the trimmed V and J ends, which lost 3 bases and 7 bases, there was a span of 16 bases. The CDR3 length is 14 residues.